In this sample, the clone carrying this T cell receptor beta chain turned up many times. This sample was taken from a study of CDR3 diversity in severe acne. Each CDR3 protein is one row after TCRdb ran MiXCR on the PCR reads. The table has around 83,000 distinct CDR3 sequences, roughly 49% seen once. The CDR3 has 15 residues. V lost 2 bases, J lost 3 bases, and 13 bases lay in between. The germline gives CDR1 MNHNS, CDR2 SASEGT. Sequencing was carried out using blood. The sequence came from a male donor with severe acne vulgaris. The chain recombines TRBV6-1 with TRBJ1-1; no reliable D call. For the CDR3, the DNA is TGTGCCAGCAGTGAATCGGCCACCATACACACTGAAGCTTTCTTT. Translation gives CASSESATIHTEAFF.